A single sample is the source of the 27 T cell receptor beta chains below, sequenced in a study of T cell repertoires in cytomegalovirus infection. TCRdb used MiXCR to reprocess the reads, holding one entry per CDR3 protein. The table lists around 740,000 distinct CDR3 sequences, roughly 35% of them singletons, with 2.5% to 3.5% in the top ten. Source material: PBMCs. Receptors originate from a human donor in good health (CMV status not recorded). Some clones in this sample may be carry-over from other donors' samples.

Comment on this clonotype: Compared with germline, one end of the junction differs, possibly owing to a read error. The chain couples TRBV7-3 to TRBJ1-1; D ambiguous. The germline CDR1 and CDR2 sequences are SGHTA and FQGTGA. This CDR3 spans 13 amino acids. DNA of the CDR3: TGTGCCAGCAGCCTGCAGGAGAACACTGAAGCTCTCTTT. Its translation: CASSLQENTEALF.

Worth noting for this clonotype: An end of the junction does not agree with germline; a read error may underlie this. The rearrangement joins TRBV6-8 to TRBJ1-6; D is ambiguous. Per germline, CDR1 MNHGY and CDR2 SAAAGT. The CDR3 extends over 16 amino acids. The CDR3 spells CASSRASSSYHSPLHF. The CDR3 region has the DNA TGTGCCAGCAGCCGGGCCTCAAGCTCCTATCATTCACCCCTCCACTTT.

The CDR3 here is CASSLFDNQPQHF. The CDR3 DNA reads as TGTGCCAGCAGCTTATTTGATAATCAGCCCCAGCATTTT. The chain employs TRBV7-2 and TRBJ1-5, with no clear D. This CDR3 spans 13 amino acids. Germline V lookup: CDR1 SGHTA, CDR2 FQGNSA. Trimming took off 2 bases at V and 4 bases at J, with 6 bases between the two ends.

The sample holds a few counts of this clonotype. The chain has TRBV19 and TRBJ2-3; D may be TRBD2 (5 bases). Germline V gene sequence: CDR1 LNHDA, CDR2 SQIVND (reference sequence). This CDR3 has 17 amino acids. Between the trimmed V and J ends, which lost 3 bases and 1 base, there was a span of 17 bases. The CDR3 region has the DNA TGTGCCAGTAGTATTGGTGGCCGGATTAGCGGCACAGATACGCAGTATTTT. Amino acids: CASSIGGRISGTDTQYF.

This chain connects TRBV7-4 to TRBJ2-5, with 10 bases lining up with TRBD2. Per germline, CDR1 SGHVT and CDR2 SQSDAQ. The trim removed 6 bases at V and 3 bases at J, leaving 16 bases unmatched. This CDR3 has 18 amino acids. CDR3 protein: CASRPRVAGGLGKETQYF. The DNA for the CDR3 is TGTGCCAGCAGACCCCGGGTAGCGGGAGGCCTTGGTAAAGAGACCCAGTACTTC. Using reference TRBV7-4 and TRBJ2-5 for the parts outside the CDR3, the full variable domain is GAGVSQSPRYKVAKRGRDVALRCDSISGHVTLYWYRQTLGQGSEVLTYSQSDAQRDKSGRPSGRFSAERPERSVSTLKIQRTEQGDSAVYLCASRPRVAGGLGKETQYFGPGTRLLVL.

As DNA, the CDR3 is TGTGCCAGCAGTGAAATTGAAACAACTGAGCAGTTCTTC. Its translation is CASSEIETTEQFF. This chain links TRBV6-2 or TRBV6-3 with TRBJ2-1; D unclear. Between the trimmed V and J ends, which lost 5 bases and 9 bases, there was a span of 14 bases. The CDR3 extends over 13 amino acids. Germline CDR1 MNHEY, CDR2 SVGEGT.

This clonotype showed up just a few times. The chain is built from TRBV6-6 and TRBJ2-7; 8 bases fit TRBD1. The V segment lost 1 base and the J segment 5 bases; nucleotides outside the gene matches: 7. The CDR3 length is 15 residues. CDR1 and CDR2 (germline): MNHNY, SVGAGI (reference sequence). The chain's CDR3 is CASSYFGDRGNEQYF. DNA of the CDR3: TGTGCCAGCAGTTACTTTGGAGACAGGGGAAACGAGCAGTACTTC.

This clonotype was picked up a small number of times. CDR3 nucleotide sequence: TGTGCCAGCAGCCTGGTCGGGGGTTGGTATGAGCAGTTCTTC. It is translated as CASSLVGGWYEQFF. This chain joins TRBV12-3 or TRBV12-4 and TRBJ2-1, with D possibly TRBD2 on 6 matching bases. This CDR3 region has 14 residues. Deletions cut 6 bases from V and 8 bases from J, with 17 bases between.

This clonotype was seen more than once but under ten times. The chain couples TRBV6-6 to TRBJ1-1, with unresolved D. The CDR3 sequence is 13 residues long. Germline CDR1 MNHNY, CDR2 SVGAGI (reference sequence). V shed 6 bases and J shed 8 bases, with 16 bases lying between them. The CDR3 DNA reads TGTGCCAGCAGCCAGGACGGAGGTAGGGAAGCTTTCTTT. It encodes CASSQDGGREAFF.

This clonotype was counted many times. The V gene is TRBV7-9, the J gene TRBJ1-1; 9 nucleotides align to TRBD1. The germline gives CDR1 SEHNR, CDR2 FQNEAQ (reference sequence). V was pared by 4 bases and J by 4 bases, with 7 bases of the junction left unmatched. This CDR3 comprises 15 residues. The CDR3 DNA reads TGTGCCAGCAGCTCGACGACAGGGGGGGGCACTGAAGCTTTCTTT. Amino acids: CASSSTTGGGTEAFF.

This chain connects TRBV28 to TRBJ1-1; D call uncertain. In germline, CDR1 is MDHEN, CDR2 SYDVKM. V was shortened by 6 bases and J by 6 bases, with 8 bases between the two germline ends. This CDR3 comprises 11 residues. In DNA form, the CDR3 reads TGTGCCAGCAGGGGAGAGCCTGAAGCTTTCTTT. As protein: CASRGEPEAFF.

Ten or more counts support this clonotype. The chain couples TRBV14 to TRBJ1-1, with 7 bases aligning to TRBD1. This CDR3 has 15 amino acids. J gave up 4 bases and V 4 bases, and 9 bases lay outside the gene matches. Germline V gene data show CDR1 as SGHDN and CDR2 as FVKESK. The CDR3 sequence: CASSRQGGEGTEAFF. CDR3 in DNA: TGTGCCAGCAGCCGTCAGGGGGGCGAAGGCACTGAAGCTTTCTTT.

This chain connects TRBV19 to TRBJ1-1; no firm D call. Trimming removed 7 bases at V and 1 base at J, with 10 bases between. The CDR3 length is 13 residues. Per germline, CDR1 LNHDA and CDR2 SQIVND (reference sequence). This CDR3 is CASKAGQNTEAFF. Written as DNA, the CDR3 is TGTGCCAGTAAGGCGGGCCAGAACACTGAAGCTTTCTTT.

CDR3 in DNA: TGTGCCAGCAGCTTAGCCCCAGGGTTGAGTGAAAATGGCTACACCTTC. Amino acids: CASSLAPGLSENGYTF. The chain has TRBV7-4 and TRBJ1-2, with a tentative D call TRBD1 (5 bases). CDR1 is SGHVT, CDR2 SQSDAQ, per germline. The CDR3 is made up of 16 amino acids. Trimming took 0 bases from V and 6 from J, leaving 17 bases between them. The full variable domain, rest sourced from reference TRBV7-4 and TRBJ1-2, is GAGVSQSPRYKVAKRGRDVALRCDSISGHVTLYWYRQTLGQGSEVLTYSQSDAQRDKSGRPSGRFSAERPERSVSTLKIQRTEQGDSAVYLCASSLAPGLSENGYTFGSGTRLTVV.

The V and J genes are TRBV4-2 and TRBJ2-2; TRBD2 matches at 15 bases. Unmatched junction bases numbered 8, after V lost 4 bases and J lost 5 bases. The CDR3 has 18 amino acids. The germline V gene has CDR1 LGHNA and CDR2 YNFKEQ. Here the CDR3 DNA reads TGTGCCAGCAGCCCTAGGACTAGCGGGGGGGACAGGACCGGGGAGCTGTTTTTT. Translation: CASSPRTSGGDRTGELFF.

This clonotype was recorded many times. The V and J genes are TRBV7-6 and TRBJ2-7; no definite D call. Deletions cut 5 bases from V and 2 bases from J, with 16 bases between. The germline gives CDR1 SGHVS, CDR2 FNYEAQ. The CDR3 sequence is 15 residues long. The DNA of the CDR3 is TGTGCCAGCAGCCGCGATGGGGTTCCCCCCTACGAGCAGTACTTC. Its protein is CASSRDGVPPYEQYF.

The chain couples TRBV19 to TRBJ1-1; 10 nucleotides line up with TRBD1. The length of the CDR3 is 16 residues. CDR1 and CDR2 from the germline V gene are LNHDA and SQIVND (reference sequence). Unmatched junction bases numbered 8, after V lost 3 bases and J lost 4 bases. CDR3 sequence (DNA): TGTGCCAGTAGTATTGACAGGGGGCGCATGGGCACTGAAGCTTTCTTT. Protein product: CASSIDRGRMGTEAFF.

This clonotype was seen many times. The J gene is TRBJ1-1, the V gene TRBV11-3; perhaps TRBD1 as D (6 bases). The V and J ends lost 5 bases and 0 bases respectively, with 16 bases between them. Germline lookup yields CDR1 SGHNT and CDR2 YENEEA. The CDR3 has 16 residues. This CDR3 reads CASSPGGGRMNTEAFF. For the CDR3, the DNA is TGTGCCAGCAGCCCTGGGGGCGGACGTATGAACACTGAAGCTTTCTTT.

In its sample, this clonotype was seen many times. The chain employs TRBV7-2 and TRBJ1-6, with 8 bases identical to TRBD1. The CDR3 is 17 residues long. Unmatched junction bases numbered 7, after V lost 5 bases and J lost 1 base. CDR1 SGHTA and CDR2 FQGNSA come from the germline V gene. The CDR3 region is CASSAGQGSSYNSPLHF. DNA for the CDR3: TGTGCCAGCAGCGCAGGACAGGGTTCATCCTATAATTCACCCCTCCACTTT.

V is TRBV15 and J is TRBJ2-7; TRBD1 matches at 8 bases. The germline gives CDR1 LNHNV, CDR2 YYDKDF (reference sequence). J gave up 4 bases and V 4 bases, and 9 bases lay outside the gene matches. This CDR3 is 15 amino acids long. In nucleotides, the CDR3 is TGTGCCACCAGCATACCGGGACAGGCCCTTTACGAGCAGTACTTC. Translation: CATSIPGQALYEQYF.

This sequence joins TRBV11-2 and TRBJ2-3; D not resolved. CDR1 and CDR2 from the germline V gene are SGHAT and FQNNGV. The ends were cut back, 5 bases at V and 4 bases at J, with 16 bases in the middle. This CDR3 is 15 amino acids long. CDR3 loop: CASSPAWVMADTQYF. The CDR3 DNA is TGTGCCAGCAGCCCGGCTTGGGTCATGGCAGATACGCAGTATTTT. The full variable domain, in which reference TRBV11-2 and TRBJ2-3 provide the parts outside the CDR3, is EAGVAQSPRYKIIEKRQSVAFWCNPISGHATLYWYQQILGQGPKLLIQFQNNGVVDDSQLPKDRFSAERLKGVDSTLKIQPAKLEDSAVYLCASSPAWVMADTQYFGPGTRLTVL.

The chain has TRBV19 and TRBJ2-2; D is tentatively TRBD1 or TRBD2 (7 bases each). Germline lookup yields CDR1 LNHDA and CDR2 SQIVND (reference sequence). CDR3 length equals 15 residues. The V gene lost 10 bases and the J gene lost 2 bases, with 17 bases spanning the gap. The CDR3 region is CATRGEGANTGELFF. CDR3 nucleotide sequence: TGTGCCACCCGGGGGGAGGGGGCTAACACCGGGGAGCTGTTTTTT.

The gene calls are TRBV19 and TRBJ1-2, with TRBD1 matching 8 bases. With V trimmed by 5 bases and J by 2 bases, 16 bases remained unmatched. CDR1 LNHDA and CDR2 SQIVND come from the germline V gene (reference sequence). This CDR3 is built from 18 residues. CDR3 amino acids: CASSPSTGQDIANYGYTF. The CDR3 nucleotides are TGTGCCAGTAGTCCGTCTACGGGACAGGACATTGCCAACTATGGCTACACCTTC.

The chain combines TRBV11-2 with TRBJ2-1; D is perhaps TRBD2 (7 bases). Germline-derived CDR1 and CDR2 are SGHAT and FQNNGV. V was pared by 4 bases and J by 0 bases, with 16 bases between. CDR3 length: 17 amino acids. The CDR3 loop is CASSWGAGAPSYNEQFF. The CDR3, as DNA: TGTGCCAGCAGCTGGGGGGCGGGGGCCCCCTCCTACAATGAGCAGTTCTTC.

Of note for this clonotype: One base away lies a much larger clone, so this may be a sequencing read error. The V and J genes are TRBV20-1 and TRBJ1-2, with TRBD1 matching over 7 bases. CDR1 is DFQATT, CDR2 SNEGSKA, per germline (reference sequence). The CDR3 is 14 residues long. The CDR3 DNA is TGCATTGCTAGATTCCCGGGGACAGAGTATGGCTACACCTTC. Translating it yields CIARFPGTEYGYTF.

The rearrangement uses TRBV28 and TRBJ1-5, with D maybe TRBD1 (5 bases). V lost 6 bases to trimming and J lost 5 bases, with 23 bases between them. The CDR3 covers 17 residues. Germline assignment: CDR1 MDHEN and CDR2 SYDVKM. CDR3 loop: CASRINPMRVGDQPQHF. CDR3 DNA: TGTGCCAGCAGAATCAATCCGATGAGGGTGGGGGATCAGCCCCAGCATTTT.

This clonotype was counted a few times. The V gene is TRBV12-3 or TRBV12-4, the J gene TRBJ1-2; weak D call: TRBD1 (6 bases). V lost 5 bases and J 5 bases, leaving 9 bases between the germline ends. The CDR3 sequence is 12 residues long. CDR3 in amino acids: CASSMTGYGYTF. The CDR3, as DNA: TGTGCCAGCAGTATGACAGGATATGGCTACACCTTC.